A single T cell receptor (beta chain) is shown here with its context. Its specificity is unknown. The data stem from a study of blood T cells in healthy people across ages. Study-level findings and limits: The fall in TCR beta diversity per million T cells was roughly linear with age. Estimates of diversity drawn from one million T cells were considered underestimates.

PCR was performed a second time for about 7 to 11 cycles using a sample-barcoded 5' primer and a J-beta primer mix. Tagging of each cDNA molecule was performed by a template-switch adaptor with 12 random nucleotides. TCRdb processed the 5' RACE reads anew with MiXCR; each CDR3 protein has one entry. The sample records roughly 1.9 million distinct CDR3 sequences, roughly two fifths being singletons. From germline, CDR1 is SGHAT and CDR2 FQDESV (reference sequence). V shed 3 bases and J 4 bases; nucleotides not matched to a gene: 13. The CDR3 totals 17 residues. The donors, aged 6 to 90, were healthy Caucasians from Russia.

The sample consisted of blood. The rearrangement uses TRBV11-1 and TRBJ1-2; 8 nucleotides line up with TRBD1. The source is a human donor in good health. The CDR3 nucleotides are TGTGCCAGCAGCTTGGTGGCAGGGGGCGCTCCCCCCTATGGCTACACCTTC. Its protein is CASSLVAGGAPPYGYTF.